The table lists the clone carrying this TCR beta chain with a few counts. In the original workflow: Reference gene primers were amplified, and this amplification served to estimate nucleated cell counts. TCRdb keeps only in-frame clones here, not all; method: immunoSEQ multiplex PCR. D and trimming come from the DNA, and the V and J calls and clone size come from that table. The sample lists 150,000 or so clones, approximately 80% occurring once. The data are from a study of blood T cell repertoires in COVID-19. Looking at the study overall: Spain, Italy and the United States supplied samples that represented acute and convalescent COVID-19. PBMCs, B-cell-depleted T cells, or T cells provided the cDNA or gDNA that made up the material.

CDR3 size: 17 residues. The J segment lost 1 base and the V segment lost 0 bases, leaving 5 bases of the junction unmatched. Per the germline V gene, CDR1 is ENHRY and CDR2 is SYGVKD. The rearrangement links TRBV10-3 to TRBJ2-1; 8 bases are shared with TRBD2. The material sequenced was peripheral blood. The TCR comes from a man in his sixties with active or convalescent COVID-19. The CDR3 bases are TGTGCCATCAGTGAGTCGGGAGAGCGGGAGTCCTACAATGAGCAGTTCTTC. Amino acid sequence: CAISESGERESYNEQFF.